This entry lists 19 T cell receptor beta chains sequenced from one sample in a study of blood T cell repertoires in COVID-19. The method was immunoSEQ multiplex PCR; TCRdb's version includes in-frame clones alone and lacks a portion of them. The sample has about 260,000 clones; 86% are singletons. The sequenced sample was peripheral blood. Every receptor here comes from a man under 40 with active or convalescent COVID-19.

The CDR3 coding sequence is TGTGCCAGCAGCTTAGTTGGGACAGGGGGGCTCCTCCACTTT. It codes for CASSLVGTGGLLHF. The chain is built from TRBV7-2 and TRBJ1-6; TRBD1 aligns across 11 bases. The CDR3 sequence is 14 residues long. V trimming: 1 base; J trimming: 15 bases; junction bases outside the gene matches: 5. Germline V lookup: CDR1 SGHTA, CDR2 FQGNSA.

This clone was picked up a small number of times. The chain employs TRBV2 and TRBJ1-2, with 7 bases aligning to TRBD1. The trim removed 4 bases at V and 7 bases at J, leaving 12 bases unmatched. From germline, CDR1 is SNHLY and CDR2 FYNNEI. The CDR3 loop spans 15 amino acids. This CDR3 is CASSGAQGEVFGYTF. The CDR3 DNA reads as TGTGCCAGCAGTGGGGCCCAGGGGGAAGTATTTGGCTACACCTTC.

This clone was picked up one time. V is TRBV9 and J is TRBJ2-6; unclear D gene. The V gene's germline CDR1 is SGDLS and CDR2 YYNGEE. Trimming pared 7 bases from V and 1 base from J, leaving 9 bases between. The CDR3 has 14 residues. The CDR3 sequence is CASSRISGANVLTF. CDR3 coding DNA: TGTGCCAGCTCCAGAATTTCTGGGGCCAACGTCCTGACTTTC. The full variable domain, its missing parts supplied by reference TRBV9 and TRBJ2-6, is DSGVTQTPKHLITATGQRVTLRCSPRSGDLSVYWYQQSLDQGLQFLIQYYNGEERAKGNILERFSAQQFPDLHSELNLSSLELGDSALYFCASSRISGANVLTFGAGSRLTVL.

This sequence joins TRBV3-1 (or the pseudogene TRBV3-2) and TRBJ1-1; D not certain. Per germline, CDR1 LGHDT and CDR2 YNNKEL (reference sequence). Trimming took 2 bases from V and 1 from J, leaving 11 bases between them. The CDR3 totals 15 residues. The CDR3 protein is CASSQNDIQNTEAFF. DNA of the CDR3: TGTGCCAGCAGCCAAAACGACATTCAGAACACTGAAGCTTTCTTT.

DNA of the CDR3: TGCGCCAGCAGGGGGCTATCCTACGAGCAGTACTTC. This encodes CASRGLSYEQYF. V gene TRBV10-2 combines with J gene TRBJ2-7, with a possible D match to TRBD1 (5 bases). Trimming took 6 bases from V and 1 from J, leaving 7 bases between them. Germline assignment: CDR1 WSHSY and CDR2 SAAADI. The CDR3 is 12 amino acids.

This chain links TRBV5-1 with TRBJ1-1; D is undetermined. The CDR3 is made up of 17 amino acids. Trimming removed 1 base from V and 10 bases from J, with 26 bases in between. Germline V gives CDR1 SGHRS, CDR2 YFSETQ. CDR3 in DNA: TGCGCCAGCAGCTTGTGGAGGTCGGCAGGTAGGAGATGGGGAGCTTTCTTT. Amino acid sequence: CASSLWRSAGRRWGAFF.

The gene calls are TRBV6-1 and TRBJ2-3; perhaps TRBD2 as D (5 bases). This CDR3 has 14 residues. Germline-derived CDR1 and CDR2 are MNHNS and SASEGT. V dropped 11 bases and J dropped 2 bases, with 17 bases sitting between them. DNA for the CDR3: TGTGCCGCCAACGCGGGCCTAGACACAGATACGCAGTATTTT. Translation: CAANAGLDTDTQYF.

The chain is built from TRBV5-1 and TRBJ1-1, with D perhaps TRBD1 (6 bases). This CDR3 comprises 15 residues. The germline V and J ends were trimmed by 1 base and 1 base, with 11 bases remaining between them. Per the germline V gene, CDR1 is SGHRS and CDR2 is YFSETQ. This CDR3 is CASSLRGAENTEAFF. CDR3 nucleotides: TGCGCCAGCAGCTTGCGGGGGGCGGAGAACACTGAAGCTTTCTTT. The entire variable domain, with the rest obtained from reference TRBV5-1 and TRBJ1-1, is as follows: KAGVTQTPRYLIKTRGQQVTLSCSPISGHRSVSWYQQTPGQGLQFLFEYFSETQRNKGNFPGRFSGRQFSNSRSEMNVSTLELGDSALYLCASSLRGAENTEAFFGQGTRLTVV.

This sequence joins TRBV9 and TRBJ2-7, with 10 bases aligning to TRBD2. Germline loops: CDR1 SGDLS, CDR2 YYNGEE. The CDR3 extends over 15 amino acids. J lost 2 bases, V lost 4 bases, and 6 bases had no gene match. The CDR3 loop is CASSRLAGGAYEQYF. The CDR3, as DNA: TGTGCCAGCAGCAGACTAGCGGGTGGGGCCTACGAGCAGTACTTC.

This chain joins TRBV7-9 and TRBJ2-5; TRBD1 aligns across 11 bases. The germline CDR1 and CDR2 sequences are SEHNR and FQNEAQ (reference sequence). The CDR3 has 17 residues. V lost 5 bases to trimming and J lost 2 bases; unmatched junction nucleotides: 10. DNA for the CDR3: TGTGCCAGCAGCGGCGCATCCCGGGACAGGGGGCAAGAGACCCAGTACTTC. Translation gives CASSGASRDRGQETQYF.

CDR3 sequence: CASSQGSQGTYNEQFF. The DNA for the CDR3 is TGCGCCAGCAGCCAAGGTTCCCAGGGAACCTACAATGAGCAGTTCTTC. This sequence joins TRBV4-1 and TRBJ2-1, with D possibly TRBD1 on 5 matching bases. Trimming left V 1 base short and J 2 bases short, with 12 bases between. Germline loops: CDR1 MGHRA, CDR2 YSYEKL. This CDR3 region has 16 residues.

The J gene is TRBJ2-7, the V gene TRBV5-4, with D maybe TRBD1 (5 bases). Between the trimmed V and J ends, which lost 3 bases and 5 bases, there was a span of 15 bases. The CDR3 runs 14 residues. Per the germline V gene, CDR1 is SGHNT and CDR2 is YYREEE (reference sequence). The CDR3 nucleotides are TGTGCCAGCAGCTGGAGTGGCAGGGTCAACGAGCAGTACTTC. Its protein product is CASSWSGRVNEQYF.

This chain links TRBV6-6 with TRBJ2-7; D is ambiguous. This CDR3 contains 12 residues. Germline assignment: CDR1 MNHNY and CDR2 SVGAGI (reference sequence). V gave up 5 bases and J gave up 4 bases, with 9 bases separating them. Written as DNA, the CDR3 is TGTGCCAGCAGTCACAGAGAATACGAGCAGTACTTC. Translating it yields CASSHREYEQYF.

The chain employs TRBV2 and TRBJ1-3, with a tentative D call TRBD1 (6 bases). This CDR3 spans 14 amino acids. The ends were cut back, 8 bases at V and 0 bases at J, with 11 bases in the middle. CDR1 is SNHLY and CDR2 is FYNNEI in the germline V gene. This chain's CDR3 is CASGGGSSGNTIYF. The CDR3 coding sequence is TGTGCCAGCGGGGGGGGCAGCTCTGGAAACACCATATATTTT. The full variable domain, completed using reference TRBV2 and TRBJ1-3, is EPEVTQTPSHQVTQMGQEVILRCVPISNHLYFYWYRQILGQKVEFLVSFYNNEISEKSEIFDDQFSVERPDGSNFTLKIRSTKLEDSAMYFCASGGGSSGNTIYFGEGSWLTVV.

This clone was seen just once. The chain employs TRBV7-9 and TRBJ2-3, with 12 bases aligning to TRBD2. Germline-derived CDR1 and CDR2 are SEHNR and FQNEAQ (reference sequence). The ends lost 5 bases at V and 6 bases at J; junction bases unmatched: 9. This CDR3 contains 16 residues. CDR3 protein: CASSILAGGRSDTQYF. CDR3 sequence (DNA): TGTGCCAGCAGCATTCTAGCGGGGGGGCGTTCTGATACGCAGTATTTT.

CDR3 sequence: CASSLGQGRDYGYTF. CDR3 DNA sequence: TGTGCCAGCAGCTTGGGACAGGGCAGGGACTATGGCTACACCTTC. The rearrangement joins TRBV7-8 to TRBJ1-2, with 9 bases identical to TRBD1. CDR1 and CDR2 from the germline V gene are SGHVS and FQNEAQ. This CDR3 has 15 amino acids. The J segment lost 3 bases and the V segment lost 3 bases, leaving 5 bases of the junction unmatched.

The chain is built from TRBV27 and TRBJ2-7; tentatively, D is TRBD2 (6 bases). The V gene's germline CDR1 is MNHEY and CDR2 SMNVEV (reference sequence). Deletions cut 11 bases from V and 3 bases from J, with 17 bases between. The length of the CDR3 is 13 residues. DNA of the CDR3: TGTGCCGCAAGGCGGGGATCGGGCTACGAGCAGTACTTC. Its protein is CAARRGSGYEQYF.

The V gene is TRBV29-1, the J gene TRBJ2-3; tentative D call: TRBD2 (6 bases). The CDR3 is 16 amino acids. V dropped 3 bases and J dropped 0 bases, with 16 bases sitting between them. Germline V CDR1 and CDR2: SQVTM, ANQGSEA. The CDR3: CSVDRGTYTSTDTQYF. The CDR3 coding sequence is TGCAGCGTTGATCGCGGGACCTACACTAGCACAGATACGCAGTATTTT.

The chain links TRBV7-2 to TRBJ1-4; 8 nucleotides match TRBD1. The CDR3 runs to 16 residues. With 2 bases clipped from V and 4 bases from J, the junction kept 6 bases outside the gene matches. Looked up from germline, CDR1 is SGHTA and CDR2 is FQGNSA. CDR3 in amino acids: CASSLKQGGYNEKLFF. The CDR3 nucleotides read TGTGCCAGCAGCTTAAAACAGGGGGGATATAATGAAAAACTGTTTTTT.